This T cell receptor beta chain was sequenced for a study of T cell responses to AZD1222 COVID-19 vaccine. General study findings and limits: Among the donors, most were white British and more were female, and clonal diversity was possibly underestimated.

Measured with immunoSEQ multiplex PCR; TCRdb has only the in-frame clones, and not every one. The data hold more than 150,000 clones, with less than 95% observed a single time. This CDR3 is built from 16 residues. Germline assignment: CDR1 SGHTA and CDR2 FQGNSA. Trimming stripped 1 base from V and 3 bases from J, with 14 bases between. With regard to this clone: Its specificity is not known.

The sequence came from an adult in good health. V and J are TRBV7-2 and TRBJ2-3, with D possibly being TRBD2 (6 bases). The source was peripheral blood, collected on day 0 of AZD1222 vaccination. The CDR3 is CASSLGLPSGTDTQYF. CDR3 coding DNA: TGTGCCAGCAGCTTAGGGCTTCCGAGCGGGACAGATACGCAGTATTTT.